A single sample gave rise to the 29 T cell receptor beta chains below, sequenced in a study of Ad26.COV2.S vaccination and SARS-CoV-2 variants. Sequenced by immunoSEQ multiplex PCR; TCRdb stores in-frame clones only, minus some. Counted here are roughly 400,000 clones, about nine tenths occurring once; the ten biggest clones make up about 4.4%. Noted treatment: around 19 received Ad26.COV2.S at low or high dose, single or two shots; about 5 received placebo; per-sample allocation not given. Sampling happened 63 days after the first vaccine or placebo injection. This specimen consisted of peripheral blood, obtained in a trial of Ad26.COV2.S vaccine versus placebo. These receptors were obtained from a person aged 18-60 years who received the Ad26.COV2.S COVID-19 vaccine or a placebo.

CDR3 coding DNA: TGTGCCAGCAGCCAAGTCGGCTCGGAGACCCAGTACTTC. This sequence encodes CASSQVGSETQYF. V is TRBV14 and J is TRBJ2-5; no reliable D call. V lost 1 base and J 5 bases, leaving 8 bases between the germline ends. The CDR3 loop spans 13 amino acids. The germline CDR1 and CDR2 sequences are SGHDN and FVKESK.

About this clone itself: The junction departs from the called germline gene at one end, perhaps through a read error. The chain employs TRBV7-7 and TRBJ2-7, with 10 nucleotides matching TRBD2. Germline CDR1 and CDR2: SSHAT and FNYEAQ (reference sequence). The CDR3 runs to 15 residues. CDR3 in amino acids: CASSLRSGRGYEQYF. DNA for the CDR3: TGTGCTAGCAGCTTAAGGAGCGGGAGGGGGTACGAGCAGTACTTC.

This clone has only one observation. V is TRBV11-2 and J is TRBJ2-1; unclear D gene. Deletions cut 5 bases from V and 9 bases from J, with 20 bases between. Germline V gene lookup returns CDR1 SGHAT and CDR2 FQNNGV. The CDR3 is 15 residues long. As DNA, the CDR3 is TGTGCCAGCAGCCTAGGTTTACAGTGGTGGAGTGAGCAGTTCTTC. This translates into CASSLGLQWWSEQFF.

The chain joins TRBV19 to TRBJ1-1; D is perhaps TRBD1 (5 bases). Trimming stripped 8 bases from V and 0 bases from J, with 19 bases between. CDR3 size: 16 residues. Germline V gene lookup returns CDR1 LNHDA and CDR2 SQIVND (reference sequence). The CDR3 DNA is TGTGCCAGTCGCTCATTCTTGACAGACTTGAACACTGAAGCTTTCTTT. This encodes CASRSFLTDLNTEAFF.

This clone was counted a single time. The chain couples TRBV25-1 to TRBJ2-7; possible D gene TRBD2, 7 bases. Looked up from germline, CDR1 is MGHDK and CDR2 is SYGVNS. The CDR3 is made up of 15 amino acids. V shed 1 base and J shed 3 bases, with 13 bases lying between them. The CDR3 DNA reads TGTGCCAGCAGTGAATCCGCGGGGGCTGGCTACGAGCAGTACTTC. Amino acid sequence: CASSESAGAGYEQYF.

Regarding this clone: This CDR3 is also generated by other DNA sequences in the sample. CDR3 bases: TGTGCCAGCAGCGAGGGAAGTGGTACTGAAGCTTTCTTT. Translation gives CASSEGSGTEAFF. The rearrangement joins TRBV9 to TRBJ1-1, with unresolved D. The length of the CDR3 is 13 residues. Between the trimmed V and J ends, which lost 3 bases and 5 bases, there was a span of 11 bases. Per germline, CDR1 SGDLS and CDR2 YYNGEE.

This clone is a singleton in its sample. The chain has TRBV5-1 and TRBJ2-7; D is perhaps TRBD2 (6 bases). Per germline, CDR1 SGHRS and CDR2 YFSETQ. This CDR3 region has 15 residues. Trimming pared 4 bases from V and 3 bases from J, leaving 17 bases between. The DNA of the CDR3 is TGCGCCAGCAGCCCCCTCGACGGGAGTATCTACGAGCAGTACTTC. Protein: CASSPLDGSIYEQYF. Based on the CDR3 plus reference TRBV5-1 and TRBJ2-7, the full variable domain is KAGVTQTPRYLIKTRGQQVTLSCSPISGHRSVSWYQQTPGQGLQFLFEYFSETQRNKGNFPGRFSGRQFSNSRSEMNVSTLELGDSALYLCASSPLDGSIYEQYFGPGTRLTVT.

The chain employs TRBV7-2 and TRBJ2-7; D remains ambiguous. Germline CDR1 SGHTA, CDR2 FQGNSA. Trimming took off 7 bases at V and 1 base at J, with 14 bases between the two ends. The CDR3 spans 14 residues. The CDR3 nucleotides are TGTGCCAGCACCCGTGGTAGGGTATCCTACGAGCAGTACTTC. Translated, it gives CASTRGRVSYEQYF.

This chain joins TRBV28 and TRBJ1-5, with 10 nucleotides matching TRBD1. The V gene's germline CDR1 is MDHEN and CDR2 SYDVKM. CDR3 size: 15 residues. Trimming cost V 6 bases and J 7 bases; bases outside gene matches: 9. The CDR3 here is CASSLGDRGDQPQHF. The CDR3 coding sequence is TGTGCCAGCAGCTTAGGGGACAGGGGAGACCAGCCCCAGCATTTT.

DNA of the CDR3: TGTGCCAGCATCCTGGAAGAGACCCAGTACTTC. This sequence encodes CASILEETQYF. The genes are TRBV7-6 and TRBJ2-5; D is unresolved. The V and J ends lost 7 bases and 3 bases respectively, with 6 bases between them. This CDR3 is 11 amino acids long. CDR1 SGHVS and CDR2 FNYEAQ come from the germline V gene.

The gene calls are TRBV5-5 and TRBJ1-1, with D uncertain. This CDR3 is built from 14 residues. Germline V gene data show CDR1 as SGHKS and CDR2 as YYEKEE (reference sequence). Trimming took off 0 bases at V and 1 base at J, with 7 bases between the two ends. DNA for the CDR3: TGTGCCAGCAGCTTGGGCAGAACGAACACTGAAGCTTTCTTT. It is translated as CASSLGRTNTEAFF.

The rearrangement links TRBV3-1 (or the pseudogene TRBV3-2) to TRBJ2-3; 7 bases align to TRBD2. CDR1 is LGHDT, CDR2 YNNKEL, per germline (reference sequence). V gave up 4 bases and J gave up 3 bases; unmatched junction bases: 4. The CDR3 extends over 14 amino acids. CDR3 bases: TGTGCCAGCAGCCCGTCACTAGCGACAGATACGCAGTATTTT. Amino acid sequence: CASSPSLATDTQYF.

The chain is built from TRBV27 and TRBJ2-1; the match to TRBD2 covers 16 bases. CDR3 length: 18 amino acids. V shed 3 bases and J 5 bases; nucleotides not matched to a gene: 7. The V gene's germline CDR1 is MNHEY and CDR2 SMNVEV (reference sequence). CDR3 bases: TGTGCCAGCAGTTTTAGGGGACTAGCGGGAGGGCCGAACAATGAGCAGTTCTTC. Its protein product is CASSFRGLAGGPNNEQFF.

V is TRBV14 and J is TRBJ2-7; TRBD1 agrees at 7 bases. The CDR3 length is 15 residues. V lost 5 bases and J lost 2; bases outside the gene matches: 9. Germline CDR1 is SGHDN and CDR2 is FVKESK. The CDR3 sequence: CASSEVRTGAYEQYF. DNA of the CDR3: TGTGCCAGCAGCGAGGTCCGGACAGGAGCCTACGAGCAGTACTTC.

The chain carries TRBV6-2 or TRBV6-3 and TRBJ2-1; a possible D gene is TRBD2 (6 bases). Trimming removed 6 bases at V and 8 bases at J, with 14 bases between. CDR1 and CDR2 from the germline V gene are MNHEY and SVGEGT. The CDR3 runs 13 residues. For the CDR3, the DNA is TGTGCCAGCAGCCTAAACAGGAGGGATGAGCAGTTCTTC. Protein sequence: CASSLNRRDEQFF.

The chain couples TRBV28 to TRBJ2-7; no firm D call. Per the germline V gene, CDR1 is MDHEN and CDR2 is SYDVKM. V lost 3 bases to trimming and J lost 3 bases, with 9 bases between them. CDR3 size: 13 residues. The chain's CDR3 is CASSFGRSYEQYF. The CDR3 DNA reads TGTGCCAGCAGTTTTGGACGGAGCTACGAGCAGTACTTC.

In its sample, this clone was seen a few times. The V gene is TRBV6-7, the J gene TRBJ1-1, with D possibly matching TRBD1 (5 bases). TRBV6-7 is given ORF status, its function remaining uncertain. Trimming stripped 0 bases from V and 1 base from J, with 9 bases between. The CDR3 has 15 residues. CDR3: CASSYSAGPNTEAFF. The CDR3 DNA is TGTGCCAGCAGTTACTCGGCAGGGCCGAACACTGAAGCTTTCTTT.

The chain couples TRBV24-1 to TRBJ2-7; TRBD1 aligns across 11 bases. Per the germline V gene, CDR1 is KGHDR and CDR2 is SFDVKD. V gave up 4 bases and J gave up 5 bases; unmatched junction bases: 6. CDR3 size: 15 residues. The chain's CDR3 is CATSEARTGGHEQYF. As DNA, the CDR3 is TGTGCCACCAGTGAAGCTCGGACAGGGGGCCACGAGCAGTACTTC.

This rearrangement joins TRBV29-1 to TRBJ2-3, with 14 bases lining up with TRBD2. The V and J ends lost 2 bases and 5 bases, in that order; junction bases with no gene match: 9. The germline V gene has CDR1 SQVTM and CDR2 ANQGSEA. The CDR3 contains 17 residues. The CDR3 DNA follows: TGCAGCGTTGAATCGCCCGGACTAGCGGGAGGCGGAGATACGCAGTATTTT. This encodes CSVESPGLAGGGDTQYF.

This chain connects TRBV28 to TRBJ2-7; D possibly matches TRBD1 or TRBD2 (9 bases each). V lost 7 bases, J lost 2 bases, and 21 bases lay in between. This CDR3 spans 16 amino acids. Germline CDR1 MDHEN, CDR2 SYDVKM. The CDR3 coding sequence is TGTGCCAGCACGCTACAGGGGGCGGGAGGGCCCTACGAGCAGTACTTC. Translation gives CASTLQGAGGPYEQYF. Full variable domain (rest looked up from reference TRBV28 and TRBJ2-7): DVKVTQSSRYLVKRTGEKVFLECVQDMDHENMFWYRQDPGLGLRLIYFSYDVKMKEKGDIPEGYSVSREKKERFSLILESASTNQTSMYLCASTLQGAGGPYEQYFGPGTRLTVT.

V is TRBV28 and J is TRBJ1-3; D might be TRBD1 (6 bases). Trimming took off 7 bases at V and 8 bases at J, with 12 bases between the two ends. There are 12 residues in the CDR3. Germline V CDR1 and CDR2: MDHEN, SYDVKM. The CDR3 bases are TGTGCCAGCAACATCAGGGGAGACACCATATATTTT. This encodes CASNIRGDTIYF.

The chain joins TRBV15 to TRBJ2-2; D gene ambiguous. Germline loops: CDR1 LNHNV, CDR2 YYDKDF (reference sequence). This CDR3 region has 15 residues. V lost 0 bases and J 6 bases, leaving 11 bases between the germline ends. The CDR3 spells CATSRDFGSSGELFF. The CDR3 DNA reads TGTGCCACCAGCAGAGATTTCGGCAGCTCCGGGGAGCTGTTTTTT.

This chain uses TRBV10-3 with TRBJ2-5, with 11 positions matching TRBD1. V was clipped by 3 bases and J by 4 bases; unmatched bases: 4. This CDR3 contains 15 residues. CDR1 is ENHRY, CDR2 SYGVKD, per germline. In DNA form, the CDR3 reads TGTGCCATCAGTGATTCCGGGACAGGGGGAGAGACCCAGTACTTC. Its translation: CAISDSGTGGETQYF.

The V and J genes are TRBV5-4 and TRBJ2-3, with D uncertain. The CDR3 sequence is 12 residues long. Germline assignment: CDR1 SGHNT and CDR2 YYREEE (reference sequence). V was pared by 1 base and J by 2 bases, with 2 bases between. CDR3 amino acids: CASSLNTDTQYF. In DNA form, the CDR3 reads TGTGCCAGCAGCTTGAACACAGATACGCAGTATTTT.

The DNA for the CDR3 is TGTGCCAGCAGCTTAGGCGAGGGAACGGCGGCTTTCTTT. Its protein is CASSLGEGTAAFF. The rearrangement uses TRBV13 and TRBJ1-1; D remains unclear. The CDR3 has 13 residues. The germline V gene has CDR1 PRHDT and CDR2 FYEKMQ (reference sequence). The V end was cut by 0 bases, the J end by 11 bases, with 13 bases between.

This chain connects TRBV7-9 to TRBJ2-3; 9 bases map to TRBD2. The CDR3 contains 13 residues. In germline, CDR1 is SEHNR, CDR2 FQNEAQ (reference sequence). The J segment lost 6 bases and the V segment lost 6 bases, leaving 4 bases of the junction unmatched. CDR3 region: CASRPSGRDTQYF. The CDR3 nucleotides are TGTGCCAGCAGACCAAGCGGGAGGGATACGCAGTATTTT.

This chain uses TRBV9 with TRBJ1-2; no definite D call. V was trimmed by 0 bases and J by 7 bases, leaving 7 bases between them. This CDR3 is 12 amino acids long. Germline V CDR1 and CDR2: SGDLS, YYNGEE. The CDR3 loop reads CASSVGSGGYTF. The CDR3 DNA follows: TGTGCCAGCAGCGTAGGGTCAGGTGGCTACACCTTC.

The chain is built from TRBV6-1 and TRBJ2-3, with D unresolved. The CDR3 is 12 residues long. The V end lost 3 bases, the J end lost 6 bases, and 7 bases lay between the germline ends. Germline V gives CDR1 MNHNS, CDR2 SASEGT. In nucleotides, the CDR3 is TGTGCCAGCAGTGACATGGTGGATACGCAGTATTTT. Amino acid sequence: CASSDMVDTQYF.

The chain carries TRBV7-9 and TRBJ2-7, with 7 bases that match TRBD1. Germline V CDR1 and CDR2: SEHNR, FQNEAQ (reference sequence). V shed 8 bases and J 3 bases; nucleotides not matched to a gene: 4. The CDR3 is made up of 12 amino acids. The CDR3 protein is CASGTGVYEQYF. The CDR3 nucleotides read TGTGCCAGCGGAACAGGGGTCTACGAGCAGTACTTC.